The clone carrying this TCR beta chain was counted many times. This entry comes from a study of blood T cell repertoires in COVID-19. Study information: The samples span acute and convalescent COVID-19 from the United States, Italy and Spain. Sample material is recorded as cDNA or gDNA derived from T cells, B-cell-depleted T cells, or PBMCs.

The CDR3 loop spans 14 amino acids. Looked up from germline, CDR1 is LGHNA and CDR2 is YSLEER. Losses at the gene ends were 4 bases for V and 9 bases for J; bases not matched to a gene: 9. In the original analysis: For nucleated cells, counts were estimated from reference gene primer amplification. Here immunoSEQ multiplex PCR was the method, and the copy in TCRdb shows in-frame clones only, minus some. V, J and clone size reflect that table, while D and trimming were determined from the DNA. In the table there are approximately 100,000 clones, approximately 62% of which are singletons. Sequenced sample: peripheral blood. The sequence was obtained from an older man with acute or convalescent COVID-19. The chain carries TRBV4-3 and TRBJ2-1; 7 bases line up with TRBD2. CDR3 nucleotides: TGCGCCAGCAGCCCCTATCAGACTAGCCCTGAGCAGTTCTTC. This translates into CASSPYQTSPEQFF.